Described below is a single TCR beta chain sequence and its context. Its antigen is currently unknown. This record comes from a study of T cell repertoires in cytomegalovirus infection. General study points: People with CMV and the relevant HLA were identified by cumulative public TCR beta family frequency.

A single record per CDR3 protein comes from TCRdb applying MiXCR to the reads. The sample carries approximately 170,000 distinct CDR3 sequences, 15% to 20% recorded once. CDR3 size: 13 residues. V lost 8 bases and J lost 1, with 10 bases in between. The V gene's germline CDR1 is MNHEY and CDR2 SVGEGT. This TCR came from a human donor in good health (CMV status not recorded). Some clones in this sample may be carry-over from other donors' samples. Sequenced input: CD8+ T cells from PBMCs. The rearrangement joins TRBV6-2 or TRBV6-3 to TRBJ2-3, with D hard to call. CDR3 region: CASGEGRTDTQYF. Written as DNA, the CDR3 is TGTGCCAGCGGGGAAGGGCGCACAGATACGCAGTATTTT.